This T cell receptor beta chain was identified during a study of vaccination effects on CD4 cells after COVID-19. Produced via immunoSEQ multiplex PCR; TCRdb's table is partial and in-frame only. In the table there are around 46,000 clones, about three quarters of which are singletons. Study-wide findings and caveats: Substantial clonal contraction characterized both infection- and vaccine-induced clones late after vaccination. Following vaccination, convalescents' spike-reactive clones were mostly new ones induced by the vaccine.

The V gene's germline CDR1 is ENHRY and CDR2 SYGVKD. This CDR3 spans 14 amino acids. Trimming cost V 2 bases and J 9 bases; bases outside gene matches: 6. Ahead of sequencing, the ViraFEST assay grew antigen-specific CD4+ T cells using viral peptide pools. Once cultured for 10 days, the cells underwent separation to obtain CD4+ T cells. The individual was infected with SARS-CoV-2 between March and December 2020, as confirmed by PCR. IL-2 medium supplanted half the medium on days 3 and 7. This clone has only one observation. Its antigen is unidentified. Sequencing was performed on CD4+ T cells from PBMCs cultured with a peptide pool, taken before COVID-19 vaccination. The receptor was derived from a human donor who had a prior SARS-CoV-2 infection. The chain combines TRBV10-3 with TRBJ2-7; 11 nucleotides match TRBD2. CDR3 bases: TGTGCCATCAGTGAGATAGCGGGAGGGCATCGGCAGTACTTC. It encodes CAISEIAGGHRQYF.